Listed below are T cell receptor beta chains from one sample, sequenced in a study of T-cell memory formation after mild COVID-19. One entry per CDR3 protein, called by TCRdb with MiXCR from the 5' RACE reads. The sample yields 90,000 to 120,000 distinct CDR3 sequences, around 14% seen once. Material for sequencing was PBMCs or a T cell subset sorted from them (not recorded which). These receptors originate from a man aged 18 to 29 who had mild COVID-19 (a few samples of this study predate the infection). Cell type and time point are not known. CDR3s include the opening cysteine and the closing phenylalanine or tryptophan. The D gene is left open where the match is weak. Only some rows state a clone size, as once, few, many or a class for expanded clones.

clone_size	d_call	v_call	j_call	cdr3_aa	cdr3_nt
NA	NA	TRBV5-5	TRBJ2-7	CASSKRPTYEQYF	TGTGCCAGCAGCAAACGACCTACCTACGAGCAGTACTTC
few	NA	TRBV5-1	TRBJ2-7	CASSLELGSSGRHYEQYF	TGCGCCAGCAGCTTGGAACTAGGTTCGTCGGGACGACACTACGAGCAGTACTTC
few	NA	TRBV7-9	TRBJ1-1	CASSVDRSTEAFF	TGTGCCAGCAGCGTAGACAGGAGCACTGAAGCTTTCTTT
few	NA	TRBV27	TRBJ2-3	CASSRPPDTQYF	TGTGCCAGCAGTCGGCCTCCGGATACGCAGTATTTT
NA	NA	TRBV3-1	TRBJ1-1	CASSLAGSGTEAFF	TGTGCCAGCAGCCTCGCGGGCTCGGGCACTGAAGCTTTCTTT
few	NA	TRBV20-1	TRBJ2-7	CSAIGQFSYEQYF	TGCAGTGCAATAGGACAGTTCTCCTACGAGCAGTACTTC
many	TRBD2	TRBV4-1	TRBJ2-2	CASSQGASGTGELFF	TGCGCCAGCAGCCAAGGGGCTAGCGGGACCGGGGAGCTGTTTTTT
NA	NA	TRBV27	TRBJ2-1	CASSDIRVDGYNEQFF	TGTGCCAGCAGTGATATTAGGGTCGACGGCTACAATGAGCAGTTCTTC
many	NA	TRBV4-3	TRBJ1-1	CASSQDPEVTEAFF	TGCGCCAGCAGCCAAGATCCTGAGGTCACTGAAGCTTTCTTT
few	NA	TRBV7-3	TRBJ1-1	CASKISGYTEAFF	TGTGCCAGCAAAATCTCAGGGTATACTGAAGCTTTCTTT
NA	TRBD1	TRBV7-9	TRBJ2-1	CASTSGRGPNEQFF	TGTGCCAGCACCTCCGGTAGGGGGCCGAATGAGCAGTTCTTC
few	NA	TRBV4-1	TRBJ2-7	CASSQGPGEQYF	TGCGCCAGCAGCCAAGGGCCCGGCGAGCAGTACTTC
few	NA	TRBV7-6	TRBJ2-1	CASSLGPKVYNEQFF	TGTGCCAGCAGCCTTGGACCGAAAGTCTACAATGAGCAGTTCTTC
few	TRBD2	TRBV4-1	TRBJ2-1	CASSPGTSYEQFF	TGCGCCAGCAGCCCCGGGACTAGCTATGAGCAGTTCTTC
once	NA	TRBV7-2	TRBJ1-1	CASSFHRVVGNTEAFF	TGTGCCAGCAGCTTTCACAGGGTGGTTGGGAACACTGAAGCTTTCTTT
NA	TRBD1	TRBV7-2	TRBJ2-1	CASSLEDRVQSEQFF	TGTGCCAGCAGCTTAGAGGACAGGGTGCAGAGTGAGCAGTTCTTC
few	TRBD2	TRBV12-3/TRBV12-4	TRBJ2-7	CASSLASGARYEQYF	TGTGCCAGCAGTTTAGCTAGCGGGGCAAGATACGAGCAGTACTTC
few	NA	TRBV5-1	TRBJ2-2	CASREYQVRELFF	TGCGCCAGCCGCGAGTACCAGGTGCGGGAGCTGTTTTTT
NA	NA	TRBV6-6	TRBJ2-7	CASSYWDTSYEQYF	TGTGCCAGCAGTTATTGGGACACGTCCTACGAGCAGTACTTC
NA	NA	TRBV6-2/TRBV6-3	TRBJ2-1	CATSSEGGPYNEQFF	TGTGCCACCAGTTCGGAGGGGGGGCCCTACAATGAGCAGTTCTTC
NA	NA	TRBV4-1	TRBJ2-6	CASSRRPGTLNSGANVLTF	TGCGCCAGCAGCCGGCGGCCCGGGACACTGAACTCTGGGGCCAACGTCCTGACTTTC
NA	NA	TRBV7-6	TRBJ2-3	CASSLVRGATDTQYF	TGTGCCAGCAGCTTAGTCCGGGGGGCCACAGATACGCAGTATTTT
few	TRBD2	TRBV12-3/TRBV12-4	TRBJ2-1	CASTTTSGSSYNEQFF	TGTGCCAGCACCACGACTAGCGGAAGCTCCTACAATGAGCAGTTCTTC
NA	NA	TRBV6-2/TRBV6-3	TRBJ2-3	CASSYPTDTQYF	TGTGCCAGCAGTTACCCCACCGATACGCAGTATTTT